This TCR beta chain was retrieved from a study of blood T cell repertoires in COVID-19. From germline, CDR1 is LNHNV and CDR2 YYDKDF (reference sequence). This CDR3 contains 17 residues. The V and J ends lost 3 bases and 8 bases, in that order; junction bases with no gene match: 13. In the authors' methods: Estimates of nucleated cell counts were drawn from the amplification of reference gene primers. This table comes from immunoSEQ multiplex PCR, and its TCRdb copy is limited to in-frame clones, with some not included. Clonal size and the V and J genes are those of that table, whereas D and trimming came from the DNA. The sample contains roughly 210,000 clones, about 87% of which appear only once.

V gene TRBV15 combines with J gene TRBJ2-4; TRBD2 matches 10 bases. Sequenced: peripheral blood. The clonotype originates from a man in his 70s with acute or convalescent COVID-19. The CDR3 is CATSRDASGSEVYIQYF. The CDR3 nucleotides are TGTGCCACCAGCAGGGACGCTAGCGGGAGTGAGGTCTACATTCAGTACTTC. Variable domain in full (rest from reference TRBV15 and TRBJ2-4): DAMVIQNPRYQVTQFGKPVTLSCSQTLNHNVMYWYQQKSSQAPKLLFHYYDKDFNNEADTPDNFQSRRPNTSFCFLDIRSPGLGDTAMYLCATSRDASGSEVYIQYFGAGTRLSVL.